A single sample is the source of the 7 T cell receptor beta chains below, sequenced in a study of blood T cell repertoires in COVID-19. Clones were sequenced by immunoSEQ multiplex PCR, and TCRdb holds only the in-frame ones, with some missing. The sample records about 97,000 clones, just over 90% being singletons. The sequenced sample consisted of peripheral blood. Every receptor here comes from a man in his sixties with acute or convalescent COVID-19.

V gene TRBV5-1 combines with J gene TRBJ1-2; D call uncertain. Germline CDR1 SGHRS, CDR2 YFSETQ. Trimming removed 4 bases from V and 0 bases from J, with 10 bases in between. The CDR3 extends over 14 amino acids. The CDR3 DNA is TGCGCCAGCAGCGGGAGAGGAGCTAACTATGGCTACACCTTC. As protein: CASSGRGANYGYTF.

The chain employs TRBV20-1 and TRBJ1-1; tentatively, D is TRBD1 (5 bases). CDR3 length: 13 residues. The V end lost 3 bases, the J end lost 3 bases, and 11 bases lay between the germline ends. Germline CDR1 DFQATT, CDR2 SNEGSKA (reference sequence). The CDR3 sequence is CSASPGLDTEAFF. Written as DNA, the CDR3 is TGCAGTGCTAGTCCAGGGTTGGACACTGAAGCTTTCTTT.

Points on this clone: At one end the junction does not follow the germline gene, possibly because of a read error. The chain is built from TRBV6-5 and TRBJ1-2, with D possibly TRBD1 on 5 matching bases. Germline V lookup: CDR1 MNHEY, CDR2 SVGAGI. The CDR3 sequence is 12 residues long. Written as DNA, the CDR3 is TGCGCCCTCGTACAGGCCGACTATGGCTACACCTTC. Translating gives CALVQADYGYTF.

The CDR3 is CASSRQGATEAFF. The CDR3 DNA reads TGTGCCAGCTCTCGACAGGGGGCTACTGAAGCTTTCTTT. The V and J genes are TRBV18 and TRBJ1-1, with 10 bases lining up with TRBD1. From germline, CDR1 is KGHSH and CDR2 LQKENI. V dropped 6 bases and J dropped 5; count of bases not matched to a gene: 3. The CDR3 has 13 amino acids.

The chain carries TRBV27 and TRBJ1-5; possible D gene TRBD1, 5 bases. This CDR3 region has 13 residues. Germline CDR1 is MNHEY and CDR2 is SMNVEV (reference sequence). Between the trimmed V and J ends, which lost 3 bases and 4 bases, there was a span of 7 bases. CDR3 protein: CASSLQGNQPQHF. The CDR3 DNA reads TGTGCCAGCAGTTTGCAGGGTAATCAGCCCCAGCATTTT.

This sequence joins TRBV7-9 and TRBJ1-1; D is unresolved. Germline V gives CDR1 SEHNR, CDR2 FQNEAQ (reference sequence). V lost 1 base, J lost 0 bases, and 6 bases lay in between. CDR3 length equals 14 residues. The CDR3 DNA is TGTGCCAGCAGCTTAGGGGAGCTGAACACTGAAGCTTTCTTT. Protein product: CASSLGELNTEAFF.

The chain is built from TRBV27 and TRBJ1-6, with D uncertain. Deletions cut 0 bases from V and 6 bases from J, with 9 bases between. CDR3 length: 15 residues. The germline gives CDR1 MNHEY, CDR2 SMNVEV (reference sequence). CDR3 protein: CASSLSTLGNSPLHF. The CDR3 DNA reads as TGTGCCAGCAGTTTATCGACCCTAGGTAATTCACCCCTCCACTTT.